This T cell receptor beta chain was profiled in a study of T cell responses to AZD1222 COVID-19 vaccine. The wider study: Pooling of second doses given at about 4 or about 12 weeks was done.

The table came from immunoSEQ multiplex PCR; TCRdb's copy has only in-frame clones and leaves some out. Among just over 60,000 clones listed, about 70% were seen once. Study results and limitations: CD4 TCRs associated with vaccination spanned spike, dominating at 160-218 and 743-854.

Of note for this clone: Antigen unknown.

Germline V gives CDR1 MNHEY, CDR2 SVGEGT. Deletions cut 2 bases from V and 6 bases from J, with 7 bases between. The CDR3 sequence is 12 residues long. This material consisted of peripheral blood, taken on day 0 of AZD1222 vaccination. The genes are TRBV6-2 or TRBV6-3 and TRBJ1-1, with no clear D. This receptor was identified in an adult in good health. The CDR3 protein is CASSYGGAEAFF. The DNA for the CDR3 is TGTGCCAGCAGTTACGGCGGGGCTGAAGCTTTCTTT.